This entry lists 28 T cell receptor beta chains sequenced from one sample in a study of blood T cell repertoires in COVID-19. Profiling relied on immunoSEQ multiplex PCR, and the TCRdb table lists in-frame clones only, not all of them. This sample has 95,000 to 100,000 clones, with about four fifths found just once. The sequenced sample was peripheral blood. These receptors came from an older woman with acute or convalescent COVID-19.

The V gene is TRBV5-3, the J gene TRBJ2-3; D call uncertain. TRBV5-3 qualifies as an ORF whose function is uncertain. The CDR3 totals 13 residues. The germline V and J ends were trimmed by 4 bases and 6 bases, with 12 bases remaining between them. CDR3 coding DNA: TGTGCCAGAAGCCTCCATTTCAGGGATACGCAGTATTTT. Its translation: CARSLHFRDTQYF.

The V gene is TRBV5-6, the J gene TRBJ1-6; maybe TRBD1 (5 bases). The CDR3 runs 14 residues. Trimming removed 4 bases from V and 4 bases from J, with 9 bases in between. Germline assignment: CDR1 SGHDT and CDR2 YYEEEE. CDR3 bases: TGTGCCAGCAGCCCCAGGGTTTATAATTCACCCCTCCACTTT. This sequence encodes CASSPRVYNSPLHF.

The V call is TRBV4-2, the J call TRBJ2-1; 10 nucleotides match TRBD2. V shed 4 bases and J 2 bases; nucleotides not matched to a gene: 5. The germline V gene has CDR1 LGHNA and CDR2 YNFKEQ. The CDR3 totals 16 residues. In DNA, the CDR3 is TGTGCCAGCAGCCTTCTAGCGGGGGAGGCCTACAATGAGCAGTTCTTC. As protein: CASSLLAGEAYNEQFF.

The chain joins TRBV5-1 to TRBJ1-4, with 8 bases identical to TRBD1. Germline trimming cut 4 bases from V and 7 bases from J; bases unmatched to any gene: 9. The CDR3 totals 15 residues. Germline CDR1 SGHRS, CDR2 YFSETQ. The CDR3 loop reads CASSPRTGTPEKLFF. CDR3 in DNA: TGCGCCAGCAGCCCCAGGACAGGGACTCCTGAAAAACTGTTTTTT.

This clone appeared a single time. V and J are TRBV2 and TRBJ1-4; 7 bases align to TRBD1. CDR1 and CDR2 (germline): SNHLY, FYNNEI. J gave up 4 bases and V 5 bases, and 7 bases lay outside the gene matches. The CDR3 length is 15 residues. The CDR3 loop reads CASSPTGTVNEKLFF. CDR3 in DNA: TGTGCCAGCAGTCCAACCGGGACAGTTAATGAAAAACTGTTTTTT.

V usage is TRBV2 and J usage is TRBJ2-7; the D gene is possibly TRBD2 (5 bases). CDR1 and CDR2 from the germline V gene are SNHLY and FYNNEI. Trimming shortened V by 6 bases and J by 0 bases, and 9 bases separated the two germline ends. This CDR3 has 13 residues. The CDR3 sequence: CASRGDGSYEQYF. CDR3 in DNA: TGTGCCAGCAGGGGAGATGGCTCCTACGAGCAGTACTTC.

This clone was counted a few times. The rearrangement joins TRBV2 to TRBJ1-4, with 12 bases identical to TRBD1. The J segment lost 8 bases and the V segment lost 8 bases, leaving 9 bases of the junction unmatched. The CDR3 length is 15 residues. The germline V gene has CDR1 SNHLY and CDR2 FYNNEI. DNA of the CDR3: TGTGCCAGCGGGAGGGACAGGGGGCGCGAGGAAAAACTGTTTTTT. Translating it yields CASGRDRGREEKLFF.

This clone was detected a few times. The chain combines TRBV5-1 with TRBJ2-2, with a weak D call TRBD2 (6 bases). Looked up from germline, CDR1 is SGHRS and CDR2 is YFSETQ. The length of the CDR3 is 14 residues. The V and J ends lost 0 bases and 4 bases respectively, with 7 bases between them. The CDR3 reads CASSLGGGTGELFF. The CDR3 DNA reads TGCGCCAGCAGCTTGGGGGGAGGCACCGGGGAGCTGTTTTTT. Filled out from reference TRBV5-1 and TRBJ2-2, the complete variable domain reads KAGVTQTPRYLIKTRGQQVTLSCSPISGHRSVSWYQQTPGQGLQFLFEYFSETQRNKGNFPGRFSGRQFSNSRSEMNVSTLELGDSALYLCASSLGGGTGELFFGEGSRLTVL.

The chain uses TRBV6-6 and TRBJ2-5, with a weak D call TRBD2 (7 bases). The V gene lost 0 bases and the J gene lost 2 bases, with 13 bases spanning the gap. CDR3 length equals 16 residues. Germline assignment: CDR1 MNHNY and CDR2 SVGAGI (reference sequence). CDR3 coding DNA: TGTGCCAGCAGTTACTCGAGGAGGGGGGGGCAAGAGACCCAGTACTTC. As protein: CASSYSRRGGQETQYF.

This CDR3 is CATSSISGLKNEKLFF. The CDR3 DNA sequence: TGTGCCACCAGCAGTATATCGGGACTTAAGAATGAAAAACTGTTTTTT. The rearrangement links TRBV15 to TRBJ1-4; possibly TRBD1 for D (5 bases). This CDR3 is built from 16 residues. Germline CDR1 reads LNHNV; CDR2 reads YYDKDF (reference sequence). The V and J ends lost 3 bases and 5 bases respectively, with 16 bases between them.

The rearrangement uses TRBV19 and TRBJ2-1; D might be TRBD1 (5 bases). Germline CDR1 and CDR2: LNHDA and SQIVND (reference sequence). The CDR3 runs 15 residues. Trimming stripped 3 bases from V and 2 bases from J, with 11 bases between. The CDR3 DNA reads as TGTGCCAGTAGTATTACCCAGGGCGCCTACAATGAGCAGTTCTTC. Translating gives CASSITQGAYNEQFF.

This clone was found once. V and J are TRBV5-8 and TRBJ1-6; 9 nucleotides align to TRBD1. Germline assignment: CDR1 SGHTS and CDR2 YDEGEE. The trim removed 4 bases at V and 6 bases at J, leaving 2 bases unmatched. The CDR3 runs to 14 residues. The CDR3 loop is CASSPGQGNSPLHF. CDR3 bases: TGTGCCAGCAGCCCGGGACAGGGTAATTCACCCCTCCACTTT.

This clone was counted a single time. The V call is TRBV19, the J call TRBJ1-1, with 7 bases matching TRBD1. V lost 5 bases and J lost 12; bases outside the gene matches: 12. The CDR3 is 13 residues long. CDR1 is LNHDA and CDR2 is SQIVND in the germline V gene (reference sequence). The CDR3 sequence is CASSGGRGLGTFF. CDR3 nucleotides: TGTGCCAGTAGTGGAGGTAGGGGGCTTGGAACTTTCTTT.

By share, this clone counts as medium-sized (0.01 to 0.1%). The rearrangement links TRBV7-9 to TRBJ2-2; D might be TRBD1 (6 bases). This CDR3 is built from 16 residues. Germline values: CDR1 SEHNR, CDR2 FQNEAQ (reference sequence). V lost 5 bases and J 0 bases, leaving 13 bases between the germline ends. The CDR3 DNA reads as TGTGCCAGCAGCGCCATCGGGGACACGAACACCGGGGAGCTGTTTTTT. This gives the protein CASSAIGDTNTGELFF.

This chain uses TRBV5-4 with TRBJ2-3, with D perhaps TRBD2 (5 bases). The CDR3 is 17 residues long. V was cut by 7 bases and J by 3 bases, with 24 bases left in between. Germline assignment: CDR1 SGHNT and CDR2 YYREEE (reference sequence). For the CDR3, the DNA is TGTGCCAGCCCCTCAGGAGGTTTTGGTCTAGAAACAGATACGCAGTATTTT. This encodes CASPSGGFGLETDTQYF.

This clone was seen more than once but under ten times. The rearrangement uses TRBV4-2 and TRBJ2-7; 9 positions agree with TRBD2. From germline, CDR1 is LGHNA and CDR2 YNFKEQ. V was pared by 2 bases and J by 2 bases, with 7 bases of the junction left unmatched. The CDR3 is 16 amino acids. The CDR3 nucleotides are TGTGCCAGCAGCCAAAACATAGCGGGGGACACCTACGAGCAGTACTTC. Residues: CASSQNIAGDTYEQYF.

The V call is TRBV2, the J call TRBJ1-5; 7 nucleotides agree with TRBD1. The CDR3 runs to 15 residues. CDR1 and CDR2 from the germline V gene are SNHLY and FYNNEI. Unmatched junction bases numbered 5, after V lost 6 bases and J lost 0 bases. CDR3 amino acids: CASRGDSSSNQPQHF. As DNA, the CDR3 is TGTGCCAGCAGGGGGGACAGCTCTAGCAATCAGCCCCAGCATTTT.

V usage is TRBV19 and J usage is TRBJ1-6, with 8 positions matching TRBD1. The V and J ends lost 9 bases and 4 bases, in that order; junction bases with no gene match: 2. Per the germline V gene, CDR1 is LNHDA and CDR2 is SQIVND (reference sequence). The CDR3 is 13 amino acids. CDR3: CASRDRYNSPLHF. CDR3 DNA sequence: TGTGCCAGCCGGGACAGGTATAATTCACCCCTCCACTTT.

This chain links TRBV7-3 with TRBJ1-1; D is undetermined. Germline CDR1 reads SGHTA; CDR2 reads FQGTGA. This CDR3 region has 13 residues. The germline V and J ends were trimmed by 3 bases and 1 base, with 6 bases remaining between them. CDR3 sequence reads: CASSLAGNTEAFF. Here the CDR3 DNA reads TGTGCCAGCAGCTTGGCAGGGAACACTGAAGCTTTCTTT.

The J gene is TRBJ1-2, the V gene TRBV28, with 9 positions matching TRBD1. The germline V gene encodes CDR1 MDHEN and CDR2 SYDVKM. Unmatched junction bases numbered 4, after V lost 5 bases and J lost 3 bases. The CDR3 spans 14 residues. CDR3 in DNA: TGTGCCAGCAGTCCTACAGGGGGCCACTATGGCTACACCTTC. Protein product: CASSPTGGHYGYTF.

This clone was counted only a few times. The rearrangement uses TRBV19 and TRBJ1-1; D not resolved. This CDR3 is built from 15 residues. V lost 1 base, J lost 5 bases, and 14 bases lay in between. The germline V gene has CDR1 LNHDA and CDR2 SQIVND (reference sequence). CDR3 loop: CASSIAAVFSTEAFF. In DNA, the CDR3 is TGTGCCAGTAGTATAGCGGCGGTCTTCAGTACTGAAGCTTTCTTT.

This clone has just a few counts. The genes are TRBV7-3 and TRBJ1-6; D unclear. Germline V gene sequence: CDR1 SGHTA, CDR2 FQGTGA. Deletions cut 4 bases from V and 9 bases from J, with 10 bases between. This CDR3 is 13 amino acids long. The CDR3 region has the DNA TGTGCCAGCAGCTCCGGGAACGCTTCACCCCTCCACTTT. It specifies CASSSGNASPLHF.

This sequence joins TRBV19 and TRBJ2-6; D might be TRBD1 (5 bases). Trimming took 4 bases from V and 1 from J, leaving 23 bases between them. Germline V CDR1 and CDR2: LNHDA, SQIVND (reference sequence). CDR3 length: 20 residues. CDR3 residues: CASSTIPWFAGSSGANVLTF. The DNA of the CDR3 is TGTGCCAGTAGTACCATACCCTGGTTCGCAGGGTCATCTGGGGCCAACGTCCTGACTTTC.

The chain couples TRBV5-1 to TRBJ1-1; 7 bases match TRBD1. Germline CDR1 SGHRS, CDR2 YFSETQ. The CDR3 contains 16 residues. The V and J ends lost 0 bases and 3 bases, in that order; junction bases with no gene match: 8. In DNA, the CDR3 is TGCGCCAGCAGCTTGGCCGGAAACAGGGGCTACACTGAAGCTTTCTTT. This sequence encodes CASSLAGNRGYTEAFF.

The rearrangement joins TRBV3-1 (or the pseudogene TRBV3-2) to TRBJ1-2, with D unresolved. V shed 0 bases and J shed 6 bases, with 17 bases lying between them. CDR1 LGHDT and CDR2 YNNKEL come from the germline V gene (reference sequence). This CDR3 comprises 16 residues. CDR3 residues: CASSQDWREGVNGYTF. CDR3 bases: TGTGCCAGCAGCCAAGATTGGAGGGAGGGTGTAAATGGCTACACCTTC.

This clone showed up just once. The chain couples TRBV15 to TRBJ1-3; possibly TRBD1 for D (6 bases). This CDR3 region has 13 residues. Germline CDR1 LNHNV, CDR2 YYDKDF (reference sequence). The V end was cut by 3 bases, the J end by 5 bases, with 8 bases between. CDR3 in amino acids: CATSSDRRNTIYF. CDR3 coding DNA: TGTGCCACCAGCAGTGACAGGAGAAACACCATATATTTT.

J is TRBJ2-2 and V is TRBV30; 14 nucleotides agree with TRBD2. Germline V gene lookup returns CDR1 GTSNPN and CDR2 SVGIG (reference sequence). The J segment lost 2 bases and the V segment lost 8 bases, leaving 7 bases of the junction unmatched. The CDR3 spans 16 residues. The CDR3 DNA sequence: TGTGCCCTCGGGACTAGCGGGGGCCTCAACACCGGGGAGCTGTTTTTT. Translation gives CALGTSGGLNTGELFF.

The chain has TRBV27 and TRBJ2-3; 10 bases match TRBD2. This CDR3 comprises 14 residues. The germline gives CDR1 MNHEY, CDR2 SMNVEV (reference sequence). The ends lost 6 bases at V and 4 bases at J; junction bases unmatched: 4. The CDR3 DNA sequence: TGTGCCAGCAGAGGTCTAGCGGGGGCAGATACGCAGTATTTT. Its translation is CASRGLAGADTQYF.